The 15 T cell receptor beta chains presented below share a single source sample, sequenced in a study of PD-L1 blockade in urothelial cancer. Sequenced by immunoSEQ multiplex PCR; TCRdb stores in-frame clones only, minus some. The data contain some 100,000 clones, approximately 91% of them singletons. The source material was PBMCs, sampled around atezolizumab (anti-PD-L1) treatment. The source is a woman aged 80 or over with urothelial cancer.

This rearrangement joins TRBV25-1 to TRBJ2-5; 10 positions match TRBD2. There are 17 residues in the CDR3. Germline V gives CDR1 MGHDK, CDR2 SYGVNS. V shed 1 base, J shed 2 bases, and the junction held 7 bases outside the gene matches. CDR3 loop: CASSESRTSGFQETQYF. The CDR3 nucleotides read TGTGCCAGCAGTGAATCCAGGACTAGCGGATTTCAAGAGACCCAGTACTTC. The whole variable domain, remainder taken from reference TRBV25-1 and TRBJ2-5, is EADIYQTPRYLVIGTGKKITLECSQTMGHDKMYWYQQDPGMELHLIHYSYGVNSTEKGDLSSESTVSRIRTEHFPLTLESARPSHTSQYLCASSESRTSGFQETQYFGPGTRLLVL.

This chain uses TRBV5-1 with TRBJ2-1; 12 bases agree with TRBD2. CDR3 length: 15 residues. CDR1 and CDR2 (germline): SGHRS, YFSETQ. Trimming took 4 bases from V and 6 from J; bases not matched to a gene: 5. DNA for the CDR3: TGCGCCAGCAGCCCGACTAGCGGGAGCTTCAATGAGCAGTTCTTC. This translates into CASSPTSGSFNEQFF.

The chain carries TRBV4-1 and TRBJ2-6; 7 bases map to TRBD1. Per germline, CDR1 MGHRA and CDR2 YSYEKL. The CDR3 sequence is 16 residues long. The J segment lost 4 bases and the V segment lost 0 bases, leaving 3 bases of the junction unmatched. CDR3 amino acids: CASSQEPGQGANVLTF. CDR3 bases: TGCGCCAGCAGCCAAGAACCGGGACAGGGGGCCAACGTCCTGACTTTC.

About this clone: Different DNA sequences within this sample yield the same CDR3. The V and J genes are TRBV7-9 and TRBJ2-5; D is perhaps TRBD1 (6 bases). This CDR3 has 15 amino acids. From germline, CDR1 is SEHNR and CDR2 FQNEAQ (reference sequence). V was pared by 0 bases and J by 2 bases, with 10 bases between. CDR3 nucleotides: TGTGCCAGCAGCTTAGCCAGGGGCTTACAAGAGACCCAGTACTTC. Amino acids: CASSLARGLQETQYF.

The V call is TRBV28, the J call TRBJ2-5; D is undetermined. The ends were cut back, 3 bases at V and 4 bases at J, with 3 bases in the middle. In germline, CDR1 is MDHEN, CDR2 SYDVKM. The CDR3 extends over 11 amino acids. CDR3: CASSFRETQYF. The DNA of the CDR3 is TGTGCCAGCAGTTTCAGAGAGACCCAGTACTTC.

This chain links TRBV5-1 with TRBJ2-1; 8 bases agree with TRBD1. Germline V gene sequence: CDR1 SGHRS, CDR2 YFSETQ. After removal of 4 bases from V and 0 bases from J, the junction contained 3 bases not matched to a gene. The length of the CDR3 is 15 residues. CDR3 loop: CASSKGQASYNEQFF. The DNA for the CDR3 is TGCGCCAGCAGCAAGGGACAGGCCTCCTACAATGAGCAGTTCTTC.

The gene calls are TRBV20-1 and TRBJ1-1, with unresolved D. The CDR3 consists of 11 residues. Trimming left V 5 bases short and J 2 bases short, with 6 bases between. Germline V gene lookup returns CDR1 DFQATT and CDR2 SNEGSKA (reference sequence). CDR3 sequence: CSAPQNTEAFF. The CDR3 region has the DNA TGCAGTGCTCCACAAAACACTGAAGCTTTCTTT.

This clone has a single count. The V call is TRBV10-2, the J call TRBJ2-7, with TRBD1 matching 8 bases. The CDR3 totals 16 residues. Germline loops: CDR1 WSHSY, CDR2 SAAADI. V lost 2 bases, J lost 0 bases, and 6 bases stayed unmatched. CDR3 in amino acids: CASSERGTGYSYEQYF. CDR3 nucleotide sequence: TGCGCCAGCAGTGAGAGGGGGACAGGTTACTCCTACGAGCAGTACTTC.

The chain has TRBV11-2 and TRBJ2-3, with TRBD2 matching 7 bases. CDR1 and CDR2 from the germline V gene are SGHAT and FQNNGV. CDR3 size: 16 residues. The V and J ends lost 4 bases and 2 bases, in that order; junction bases with no gene match: 9. This chain's CDR3 is CASSYRVLAVTDTQYF. Here the CDR3 DNA reads TGTGCCAGCAGCTACCGGGTTCTAGCGGTCACAGATACGCAGTATTTT.

The J gene is TRBJ1-2, the V gene TRBV7-3; D is possibly TRBD1 (6 bases). Per germline, CDR1 SGHTA and CDR2 FQGTGA. There are 14 residues in the CDR3. V lost 5 bases to trimming and J lost 5 bases, with 15 bases between them. The CDR3 loop reads CASSPGGAGYGYTF. The CDR3 region has the DNA TGTGCCAGCAGCCCCGGGGGGGCTGGTTATGGCTACACCTTC.

This chain uses TRBV11-2 with TRBJ2-1; 9 bases line up with TRBD2. J was trimmed by 3 bases and V by 5 bases; bases with no gene match: 8. The CDR3 totals 16 residues. CDR1 and CDR2 from the germline V gene are SGHAT and FQNNGV. DNA for the CDR3: TGTGCCAGCAGCCTTATAGCGGGAGTAGGCTACAATGAGCAGTTCTTC. Translated: CASSLIAGVGYNEQFF.

CDR3: CASSVDVYYNEQFF. The CDR3 nucleotides are TGTGCCAGCAGCGTAGATGTGTACTACAATGAGCAGTTCTTC. The rearrangement joins TRBV9 to TRBJ2-1; D not certain. This CDR3 region has 14 residues. CDR1 is SGDLS and CDR2 is YYNGEE in the germline V gene. Trimming took 0 bases from V and 3 from J, leaving 7 bases between them.

CDR3 bases: TGCGCCAGCAGCTTGGCCCCGACAGGGACAGAGGAGCAGTACTTC. This gives the protein CASSLAPTGTEEQYF. The V call is TRBV5-1, the J call TRBJ2-7; 7 bases line up with TRBD1. The CDR3 loop spans 15 amino acids. Germline values: CDR1 SGHRS, CDR2 YFSETQ. The V segment lost 0 bases and the J segment 7 bases; nucleotides outside the gene matches: 10.

The V and J genes are TRBV29-1 and TRBJ2-3; TRBD2 is a possible D gene (6 bases). The V end was cut by 5 bases, the J end by 2 bases, with 14 bases between. This CDR3 has 14 residues. The germline CDR1 and CDR2 sequences are SQVTM and ANQGSEA. This CDR3 reads CSVRSGGVTDTQYF. CDR3 coding DNA: TGCAGCGTTCGTAGCGGCGGAGTCACAGATACGCAGTATTTT.

The chain links TRBV5-5 to TRBJ2-1; 10 nucleotides line up with TRBD2. J lost 7 bases, V lost 9 bases, and 7 bases had no gene match. CDR3 length: 13 amino acids. Germline CDR1 is SGHKS and CDR2 is YYEKEE (reference sequence). The CDR3 DNA is TGTGCCACCTGGACTAGCGGAGGTAATGAGCAGTTCTTC. Protein product: CATWTSGGNEQFF.